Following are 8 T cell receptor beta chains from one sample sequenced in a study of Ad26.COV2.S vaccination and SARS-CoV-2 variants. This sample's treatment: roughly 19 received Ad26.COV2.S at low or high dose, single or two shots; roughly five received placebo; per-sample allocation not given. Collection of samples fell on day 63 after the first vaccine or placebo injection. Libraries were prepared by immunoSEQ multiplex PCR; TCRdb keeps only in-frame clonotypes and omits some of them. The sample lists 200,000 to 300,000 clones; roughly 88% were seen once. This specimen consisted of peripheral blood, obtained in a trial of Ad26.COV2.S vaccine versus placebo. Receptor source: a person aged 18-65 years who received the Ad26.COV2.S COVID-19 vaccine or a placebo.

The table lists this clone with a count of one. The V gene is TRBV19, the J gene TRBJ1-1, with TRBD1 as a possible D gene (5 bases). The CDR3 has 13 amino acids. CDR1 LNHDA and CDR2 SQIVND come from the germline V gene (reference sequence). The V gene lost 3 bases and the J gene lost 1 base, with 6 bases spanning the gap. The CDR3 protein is CASSMTENTEAFF. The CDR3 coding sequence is TGTGCCAGTAGTATGACAGAGAACACTGAAGCTTTCTTT.

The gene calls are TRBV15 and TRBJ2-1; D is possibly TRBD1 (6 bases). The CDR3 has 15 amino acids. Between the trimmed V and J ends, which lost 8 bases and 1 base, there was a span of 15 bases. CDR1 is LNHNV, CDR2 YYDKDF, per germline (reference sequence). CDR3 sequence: CATALRGGSYNEQFF. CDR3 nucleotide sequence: TGTGCCACCGCTTTGAGAGGGGGTTCCTACAATGAGCAGTTCTTC.

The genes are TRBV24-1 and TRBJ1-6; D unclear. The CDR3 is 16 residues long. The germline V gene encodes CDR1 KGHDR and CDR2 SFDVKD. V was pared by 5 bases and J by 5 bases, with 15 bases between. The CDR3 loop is CATSGTRRKDNSPLHF. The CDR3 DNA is TGTGCCACCAGTGGAACCCGACGGAAGGATAATTCACCCCTCCACTTT.

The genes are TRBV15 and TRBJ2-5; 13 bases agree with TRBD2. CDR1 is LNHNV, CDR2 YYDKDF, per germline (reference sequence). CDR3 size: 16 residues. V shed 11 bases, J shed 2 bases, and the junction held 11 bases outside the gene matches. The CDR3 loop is CARRRGLAGEQETQYF. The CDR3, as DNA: TGTGCCCGACGCAGAGGACTAGCGGGGGAGCAAGAGACCCAGTACTTC.

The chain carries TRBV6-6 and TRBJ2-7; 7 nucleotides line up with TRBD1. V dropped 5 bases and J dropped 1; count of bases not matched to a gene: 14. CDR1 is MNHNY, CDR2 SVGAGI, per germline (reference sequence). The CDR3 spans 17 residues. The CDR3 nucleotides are TGTGCCAGCAGTCCCCACCAGGGACAGCTTAGGTCCTACGAGCAGTACTTC. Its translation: CASSPHQGQLRSYEQYF.

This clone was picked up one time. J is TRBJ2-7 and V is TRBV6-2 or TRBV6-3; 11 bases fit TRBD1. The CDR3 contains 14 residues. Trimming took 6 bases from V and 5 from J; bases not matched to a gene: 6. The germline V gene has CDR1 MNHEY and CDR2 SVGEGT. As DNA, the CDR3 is TGTGCCAGCAGCTGGACAGGGGGCCGGAACGAGCAGTACTTC. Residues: CASSWTGGRNEQYF.

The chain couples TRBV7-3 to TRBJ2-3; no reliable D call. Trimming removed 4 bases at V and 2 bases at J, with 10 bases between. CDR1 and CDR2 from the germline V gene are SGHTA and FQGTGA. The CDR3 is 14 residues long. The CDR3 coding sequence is TGTGCCAGCAGCTCTGGGCGCCACACAGATACGCAGTATTTT. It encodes CASSSGRHTDTQYF. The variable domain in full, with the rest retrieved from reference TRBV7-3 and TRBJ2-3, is GAGVSQTPSNKVTEKGKYVELRCDPISGHTALYWYRQSLGQGPEFLIYFQGTGAADDSGLPNDRFFAVRPEGSVSTLKIQRTERGDSAVYLCASSSGRHTDTQYFGPGTRLTVL.

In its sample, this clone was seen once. The CDR3 bases are TGCGCCAGCAGCCAATTGCCCAGGGTAACTAATGAAAAACTGTTTTTT. Translated, it gives CASSQLPRVTNEKLFF. The genes are TRBV4-1 and TRBJ1-4; D possibly corresponds to TRBD1 (5 bases). V shed 2 bases and J shed 1 base, with 11 bases lying between them. Looked up from germline, CDR1 is MGHRA and CDR2 is YSYEKL. The CDR3 totals 16 residues.